This T cell receptor beta chain originates from a study of blood T cell repertoires in COVID-19. As for the study in general: Samples taken during acute and convalescent COVID-19 were collected in the United States, Italy and Spain.

In the source study's methods: Quantification of nucleated cells was approximated via reference gene primer amplification. TCRdb keeps only in-frame clones here, not all; method: immunoSEQ multiplex PCR. That table gives V, J and clone size, and the DNA gave D and trimming. The repertoire holds under 300,000 clones, approximately 82% seen once, with roughly 4.9% in the top ten. CDR3 size: 13 residues. Per the germline V gene, CDR1 is KGHDR and CDR2 is SFDVKD. Trimming took 5 bases from V and 7 from J; bases not matched to a gene: 5. The rearrangement joins TRBV24-1 to TRBJ1-2, with TRBD1 identical over 8 bases. Sequenced input: peripheral blood. The TCR originated in a woman aged 80 or over with active or convalescent COVID-19. Here the CDR3 reads CATSADRVGGYTF. Written as DNA, the CDR3 is TGTGCCACCAGTGCGGACAGGGTCGGTGGCTACACCTTC.